This T cell receptor (beta chain) originates from a study of cytomegalovirus exposure and HLA in healthy donors. On the study more broadly: Around four fifths of more than 300 genotyped donors fell in the Caucasian-associated ancestry cluster.

This clone was counted once. Its specificity is unknown. The primer mix had 60 Vbeta and 13 Jbeta primers. TCRdb keeps only in-frame clones here, not all; method: immunoSEQ multiplex PCR. Found here are about 95,000 clones, roughly three quarters of them singletons; the top ten hold around 5%. Study outcomes and limitations: Researchers counted 180 or so TCR beta chains as cytomegalovirus-associated.

V gave up 5 bases and J gave up 1 base; unmatched junction bases: 11. The CDR3 is made up of 16 amino acids. CDR1 is SGHNT and CDR2 is YYREEE in the germline V gene (reference sequence). This TCR was sampled from a woman between 40 and 55 years old in good health and CMV-seronegative. The chain carries TRBV5-4 and TRBJ1-1; 7 bases are shared with TRBD1. The specimen was PBMCs. CDR3 region: CASRGSGQPKNTEAFF. The DNA for the CDR3 is TGTGCCAGCAGGGGATCGGGACAGCCTAAGAACACTGAAGCTTTCTTT.